The clone carrying this T cell receptor (beta chain) appeared once. What it recognizes is unknown. V lost 5 bases to trimming and J lost 3 bases, with 11 bases between them. The CDR3 contains 14 residues. CDR1 MNHEY and CDR2 SMNVEV come from the germline V gene (reference sequence). The source of the sample is a study of T cell responses to AZD1222 COVID-19 vaccine. Study observations and caveats: Just a handful of people given AZD1222 tested seropositive at baseline.

Measured with immunoSEQ multiplex PCR; TCRdb has only the in-frame clones, and not every one. The repertoire consists of over 100,000 clones, with over 75% occurring once and the leading ten covering about 4%. V gene TRBV27 combines with J gene TRBJ1-3; D remains unclear. The sequenced sample was peripheral blood, obtained 28 days after the second AZD1222 dose. The receptor's source is an adult who received the AZD1222 COVID-19 vaccine. CDR3 nucleotide sequence: TGTGCCAGCAGTGATGTCAGCAGTGGAAACACCATATATTTT. This codes for CASSDVSSGNTIYF.